The 24 T cell receptor beta chains presented below share a single source sample, sequenced in a study of T cell responses to AZD1222 COVID-19 vaccine. The repertoire was sequenced with immunoSEQ multiplex PCR; TCRdb's copy has only in-frame clones and lacks some. The sample carries 130,000 to 150,000 clones, 93% recorded once. The specimen was peripheral blood, collected on day 0 of AZD1222 vaccination. The receptors shown here come from an adult in good health.

The chain's CDR3 is CASSSREGGDYGYTF. For the CDR3, the DNA is TGTGCCAGCAGCTCGAGGGAAGGGGGGGACTATGGCTACACCTTC. V is TRBV7-6 and J is TRBJ1-2; TRBD1 might be the D (6 bases). The germline V gene encodes CDR1 SGHVS and CDR2 FNYEAQ. This CDR3 region has 15 residues. Trimming took off 4 bases at V and 3 bases at J, with 15 bases between the two ends. Together with reference TRBV7-6 and TRBJ1-2, the CDR3 gives the full variable domain: GAGVSQSPRYKVTKRGQDVALRCDPISGHVSLYWYRQALGQGPEFLTYFNYEAQQDKSGLPNDRFSAERPEGSISTLTIQRTEQRDSAMYRCASSSREGGDYGYTFGSGTRLTVV.

The chain employs TRBV3-1 (or the pseudogene TRBV3-2) and TRBJ2-1; 9 bases map to TRBD2. The CDR3 extends over 15 amino acids. Trimming at V came to 4 bases and at J to 6 bases, leaving 7 bases not matched to a gene. From germline, CDR1 is LGHDT and CDR2 YNNKEL (reference sequence). The CDR3 nucleotides read TGTGCCAGCAGCCGATCCGGGACTAGCTCCAATGAGCAGTTCTTC. Its protein product is CASSRSGTSSNEQFF.

The chain uses TRBV12-5 and TRBJ1-4; 8 bases align to TRBD1. V trimming: 6 bases; J trimming: 8 bases; junction bases outside the gene matches: 8. The germline V gene has CDR1 LGHNT and CDR2 FRNRAP. The CDR3 consists of 14 residues. The CDR3 bases are TGTGCTAGTGGCTCAGGGGGCTCGAGGGAAAAACTGTTTTTT. Its protein is CASGSGGSREKLFF. The complete variable domain, with remaining parts taken from reference TRBV12-5 and TRBJ1-4, reads DARVTQTPRHKVTEMGQEVTMRCQPILGHNTVFWYRQTMMQGLELLAYFRNRAPLDDSGMPKDRFSAEMPDATLATLKIQPSEPRDSAVYFCASGSGGSREKLFFGSGTQLSVL.

This rearrangement joins TRBV5-5 to TRBJ2-5, with D possibly being TRBD1 (5 bases). This CDR3 spans 13 amino acids. From germline, CDR1 is SGHKS and CDR2 YYEKEE (reference sequence). V lost 0 bases, J lost 7 bases, and 10 bases lay in between. The CDR3 DNA is TGTGCCAGCAGCTTGGTTTCAAGGGGGACCCAGTACTTC. It translates to CASSLVSRGTQYF.

The chain's CDR3 is CASSRGTSGSGYEQYF. The DNA for the CDR3 is TGTGCCAGCAGCCGGGGGACTAGCGGGAGTGGGTACGAGCAGTACTTC. The chain is built from TRBV3-1 (or the pseudogene TRBV3-2) and TRBJ2-7, with 14 bases matching TRBD2. Germline V gives CDR1 LGHDT, CDR2 YNNKEL (reference sequence). Trimming cost V 4 bases and J 4 bases; bases outside gene matches: 6. The CDR3 loop spans 16 amino acids.

This clone was seen only once. The genes are TRBV2 and TRBJ2-3; D remains ambiguous. Germline V CDR1 and CDR2: SNHLY, FYNNEI. Trimming removed 6 bases at V and 1 base at J, with 11 bases between. The CDR3 has 14 residues. The CDR3 here is CASSGPMGTDTQYF. CDR3 DNA: TGTGCCAGCAGCGGTCCCATGGGCACAGATACGCAGTATTTT.

This chain links TRBV6-4 with TRBJ1-6; D remains ambiguous. Germline V gene sequence: CDR1 MRHNA, CDR2 SNTAGT. The CDR3 is 16 amino acids. Trimming pared 3 bases from V and 0 bases from J, leaving 9 bases between. The CDR3 nucleotides are TGTGCCAGCAGTGAAAGAGCGAGCTCCTATAATTCACCCCTCCACTTT. Protein: CASSERASSYNSPLHF.

The chain's CDR3 is CASSRDRVYGYTF. For the CDR3, the DNA is TGTGCCAGCAGTAGGGACAGAGTATATGGCTACACCTTC. The chain links TRBV6-5 to TRBJ1-2; the match to TRBD1 covers 7 bases. V dropped 5 bases and J dropped 5; count of bases not matched to a gene: 5. Germline CDR1 reads MNHEY; CDR2 reads SVGAGI. The CDR3 loop spans 13 amino acids.

The rearrangement links TRBV7-9 to TRBJ2-3; D not resolved. Trimming shortened V by 5 bases and J by 5 bases, and 8 bases separated the two germline ends. Germline values: CDR1 SEHNR, CDR2 FQNEAQ (reference sequence). This CDR3 is 12 amino acids long. The chain's CDR3 is CASSPLEDTQYF. The CDR3 region has the DNA TGTGCCAGCAGCCCCCTAGAAGATACGCAGTATTTT.

This clone was seen a few times. The chain employs TRBV19 and TRBJ2-2; D gene ambiguous. CDR1 and CDR2 (germline): LNHDA, SQIVND (reference sequence). This CDR3 has 13 residues. The V and J ends lost 5 bases and 0 bases respectively, with 4 bases between them. As DNA, the CDR3 is TGTGCCAGTAGTTTTTCGAACACCGGGGAGCTGTTTTTT. This gives the protein CASSFSNTGELFF.

The chain has TRBV11-2 and TRBJ2-6; D possibly corresponds to TRBD2 (6 bases). The CDR3 is 17 residues long. V lost 0 bases, J lost 0 bases, and 9 bases lay in between. Germline V gives CDR1 SGHAT, CDR2 FQNNGV. CDR3 in amino acids: CASSLEAGRSGANVLTF. In nucleotides, the CDR3 is TGTGCCAGCAGCTTAGAAGCGGGCCGCTCTGGGGCCAACGTCCTGACTTTC.

This chain joins TRBV6-5 and TRBJ1-1, with D possibly TRBD1 on 5 matching bases. Germline CDR1 is MNHEY and CDR2 is SVGAGI. This CDR3 has 13 amino acids. Trimming shortened V by 5 bases and J by 6 bases, and 13 bases separated the two germline ends. The CDR3 DNA reads as TGTGCCAGCAGTCGCGCCGAGGGGCCTGAAGCTTTCTTT. Its protein is CASSRAEGPEAFF.

This sequence joins TRBV14 and TRBJ1-1; D not certain. In germline, CDR1 is SGHDN, CDR2 FVKESK. Trimming took 4 bases from V and 8 from J, leaving 23 bases between them. This CDR3 region has 16 residues. The CDR3, as DNA: TGTGCCAGCAGCCTCTCTCACTTGACGGCCTCAGGAGAAGCTTTCTTT. The encoded protein is CASSLSHLTASGEAFF.

The chain joins TRBV19 to TRBJ2-1, with D perhaps matching TRBD1 (6 bases). Between the trimmed V and J ends, which lost 2 bases and 6 bases, there was a span of 20 bases. CDR3 length equals 17 residues. The germline V gene has CDR1 LNHDA and CDR2 SQIVND (reference sequence). Here the CDR3 reads CASSIRRPGVGFNEQFF. The DNA of the CDR3 is TGTGCCAGTAGTATAAGGAGGCCAGGGGTGGGTTTCAATGAGCAGTTCTTC.

V usage is TRBV4-2 and J usage is TRBJ2-1; 12 bases match TRBD2. Germline CDR1 reads LGHNA; CDR2 reads YNFKEQ. V shed 4 bases, J shed 2 bases, and the junction held 12 bases outside the gene matches. This CDR3 comprises 19 residues. The CDR3 nucleotides are TGTGCCAGCAGCCTACTCCCCGGGTCTAGCGGGAGGGCCTACAATGAGCAGTTCTTC. It is translated as CASSLLPGSSGRAYNEQFF.

The genes are TRBV5-4 and TRBJ1-2; D is perhaps TRBD1 (5 bases). CDR1 and CDR2 from the germline V gene are SGHNT and YYREEE (reference sequence). The CDR3 contains 13 residues. Trimming took off 3 bases at V and 4 bases at J, with 10 bases between the two ends. This CDR3 is CASSSNRLYGYTF. CDR3 nucleotides: TGTGCCAGCAGCTCCAACAGGCTCTATGGCTACACCTTC.

The chain combines TRBV2 with TRBJ1-2, with TRBD1 matching 8 bases. The CDR3 runs 14 residues. Trimming took 6 bases from V and 3 from J; bases not matched to a gene: 6. The germline V gene has CDR1 SNHLY and CDR2 FYNNEI. The DNA of the CDR3 is TGTGCCAGCAGCTTGACAGGGGTAGACTATGGCTACACCTTC. This encodes CASSLTGVDYGYTF.

CDR3 coding DNA: TGTGCCAGCAGCTCCATGGACAGGGGGCAGGAGACCCAGTACTTC. It specifies CASSSMDRGQETQYF. The chain combines TRBV5-5 with TRBJ2-5; 11 positions match TRBD1. The CDR3 spans 15 residues. Germline V lookup: CDR1 SGHKS, CDR2 YYEKEE (reference sequence). V trimming: 3 bases; J trimming: 5 bases; junction bases outside the gene matches: 6.

This clone was picked up one time. V and J are TRBV9 and TRBJ2-1, with 8 bases that match TRBD2. Per the germline V gene, CDR1 is SGDLS and CDR2 is YYNGEE. The V segment lost 4 bases and the J segment 3 bases; nucleotides outside the gene matches: 12. The CDR3 extends over 17 amino acids. CDR3 region: CASSLRSGRGNYNEQFF. DNA for the CDR3: TGTGCCAGCAGCCTTCGAAGCGGGAGAGGTAACTACAATGAGCAGTTCTTC.

The CDR3 coding sequence is TGTGCCAGCAGCCAAGATCTGGGGAGGACCACTGAAGCTTTCTTT. Amino acids: CASSQDLGRTTEAFF. This chain uses TRBV4-2 with TRBJ1-1; no firm D call. Germline loops: CDR1 LGHNA, CDR2 YNFKEQ. The CDR3 runs 15 residues. The V and J ends lost 0 bases and 4 bases respectively, with 12 bases between them.

The DNA for the CDR3 is TGTGCCAGCAGTGAATGGGGACAGGGAACTCAGAACACTGAAGCTTTCTTT. Its translation is CASSEWGQGTQNTEAFF. V gene TRBV6-1 combines with J gene TRBJ1-1; 9 nucleotides agree with TRBD1. The germline CDR1 and CDR2 sequences are MNHNS and SASEGT. CDR3 size: 17 residues. V gave up 2 bases and J gave up 1 base; unmatched junction bases: 8.

The V and J genes are TRBV7-9 and TRBJ1-2; TRBD1 might be the D (5 bases). V gave up 1 base and J gave up 4 bases, with 16 bases separating them. CDR3 length: 16 residues. The germline gives CDR1 SEHNR, CDR2 FQNEAQ (reference sequence). This CDR3 is CASSLDRAGGVYGYTF. The DNA of the CDR3 is TGTGCCAGCAGCTTAGACCGGGCCGGGGGGGTCTATGGCTACACCTTC.

The rearrangement links TRBV5-1 to TRBJ1-4; D might be TRBD1 (6 bases). The CDR3 is 14 residues long. CDR1 is SGHRS and CDR2 is YFSETQ in the germline V gene. V was pared by 3 bases and J by 6 bases, with 12 bases between. The CDR3 DNA reads TGCGCCAGCAGCTCCGGGACAAGTGATGAAAAACTGTTTTTT. Its translation is CASSSGTSDEKLFF.

V is TRBV29-1 and J is TRBJ1-1; D is unclear. V lost 4 bases and J lost 1, with 10 bases in between. Looked up from germline, CDR1 is SQVTM and CDR2 is ANQGSEA. This CDR3 has 13 residues. The CDR3 sequence: CSVGGLANTEAFF. For the CDR3, the DNA is TGCAGCGTTGGGGGTCTGGCGAACACTGAAGCTTTCTTT. The entire variable domain, with the rest obtained from reference TRBV29-1 and TRBJ1-1, is as follows: SAVISQKPSRDICQRGTSLTIQCQVDSQVTMMFWYRQQPGQSLTLIATANQGSEATYESGFVIDKFPISRPNLTFSTLTVSNMSPEDSSIYLCSVGGLANTEAFFGQGTRLTVV.